This TCR beta chain was recovered during a study of T cell responses to AZD1222 COVID-19 vaccine. The study, taken as a whole, reports: Among those given AZD1222, only six or seven were seropositive at baseline.

The data were produced by immunoSEQ multiplex PCR, yet TCRdb's version contains in-frame clones alone and is incomplete. The sample records more than 120,000 clones, approximately 91% being singletons. Of note for this clone: As yet, its antigen is unknown.

Germline lookup yields CDR1 SGHRS and CDR2 YFSETQ. CDR3 size: 16 residues. V gave up 4 bases and J gave up 4 bases, with 19 bases separating them. V usage is TRBV5-1 and J usage is TRBJ2-3, with D perhaps being TRBD1 or TRBD2 (6 bases each). The receptor comes from an adult who received the MenACWY meningococcal vaccine as a control. The sample consisted of peripheral blood, taken 28 days after the second dose of the MenACWY control vaccine. The CDR3 DNA reads TGCGCCAGCAGCCCGGGGGCCCGACAGGAATCAGATACGCAGTATTTT. Amino acid sequence: CASSPGARQESDTQYF.